This T cell receptor beta chain came from a study of T cell responses to AZD1222 COVID-19 vaccine. Study background: Both about-4-week and about-12-week second-dose recipients were combined.

Study conclusions and caveats: Vaccine-associated CD4 TCRs ranged over spike, dominating at 160-218 and 743-854. The peak T cell response came first, and repertoires were sampled only after it. Donors skewed white British and female; clonal diversity was possibly underestimated.

The V end was cut by 6 bases, the J end by 3 bases, with 5 bases between. This CDR3 spans 12 amino acids. TCRdb's table, derived via immunoSEQ multiplex PCR, lists solely in-frame clones and lacks some. The data show roughly 160,000 clones, with roughly nine tenths seen just once and less than 2.5% held by the top ten. As regards this clone: Its matching antigen is unknown.

J is TRBJ1-4 and V is TRBV12-3 or TRBV12-4; no definite D call. This TCR was sampled from an adult in good health. This sample comprised peripheral blood, obtained on day 0 of AZD1222 vaccination. The CDR3 region has the DNA TGTGCCAGCAGGACCTCTAATGAAAAACTGTTTTTT. Residues: CASRTSNEKLFF.